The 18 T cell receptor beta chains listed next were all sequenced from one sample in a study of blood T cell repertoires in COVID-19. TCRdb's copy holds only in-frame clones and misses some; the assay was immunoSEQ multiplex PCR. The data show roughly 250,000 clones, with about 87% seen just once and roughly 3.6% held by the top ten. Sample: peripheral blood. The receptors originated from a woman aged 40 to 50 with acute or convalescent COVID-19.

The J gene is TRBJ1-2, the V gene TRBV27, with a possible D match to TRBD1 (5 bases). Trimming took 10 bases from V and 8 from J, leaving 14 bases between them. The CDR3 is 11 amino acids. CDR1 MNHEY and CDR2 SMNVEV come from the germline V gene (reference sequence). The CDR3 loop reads CATQGIWGYTF. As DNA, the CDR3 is TGTGCCACCCAGGGAATTTGGGGCTACACCTTC.

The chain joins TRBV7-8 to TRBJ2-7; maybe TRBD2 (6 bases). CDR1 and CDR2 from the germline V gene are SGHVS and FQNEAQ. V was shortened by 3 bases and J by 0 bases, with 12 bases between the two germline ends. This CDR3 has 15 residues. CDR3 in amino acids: CASSLQGLSSYEQYV. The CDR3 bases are TGTGCCAGCAGCTTGCAGGGACTTTCCTCCTACGAGCAGTACGTC.

CDR3 amino acids: CASSSGGQHEKLFF. In DNA form, the CDR3 reads TGTGCCAGCAGCTCGGGGGGGCAACATGAAAAACTGTTTTTT. V and J are TRBV6-5 and TRBJ1-4; a possible D gene is TRBD1 (6 bases). This CDR3 spans 14 amino acids. V was clipped by 6 bases and J by 6 bases, with 14 bases between them. Germline V gives CDR1 MNHEY, CDR2 SVGAGI.

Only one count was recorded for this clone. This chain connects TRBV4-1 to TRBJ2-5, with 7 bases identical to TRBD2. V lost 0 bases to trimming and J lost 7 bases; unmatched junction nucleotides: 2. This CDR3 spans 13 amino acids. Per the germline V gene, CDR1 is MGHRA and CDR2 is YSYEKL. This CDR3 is CASSQEWGGTQYF. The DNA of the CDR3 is TGCGCCAGCAGCCAAGAATGGGGGGGGACCCAGTACTTC.

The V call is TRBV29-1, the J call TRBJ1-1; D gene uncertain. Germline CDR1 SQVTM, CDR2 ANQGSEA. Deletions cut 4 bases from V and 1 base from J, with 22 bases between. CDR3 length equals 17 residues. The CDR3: CSVATSYVSYENTEAFF. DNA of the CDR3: TGCAGCGTTGCAACATCGTACGTTTCTTATGAGAACACTGAAGCTTTCTTT.

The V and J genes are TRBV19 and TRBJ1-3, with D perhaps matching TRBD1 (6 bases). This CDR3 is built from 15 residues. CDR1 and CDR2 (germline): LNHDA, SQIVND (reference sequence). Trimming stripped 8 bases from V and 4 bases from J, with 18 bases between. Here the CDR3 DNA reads TGTGCCAGTCTGGGGGCTTTTTCTCTCGGAAACACCATATATTTT. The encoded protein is CASLGAFSLGNTIYF. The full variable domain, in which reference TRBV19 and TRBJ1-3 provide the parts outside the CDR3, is DGGITQSPKYLFRKEGQNVTLSCEQNLNHDAMYWYRQDPGQGLRLIYYSQIVNDFQKGDIAEGYSVSREKKESFPLTVTSAQKNPTAFYLCASLGAFSLGNTIYFGEGSWLTVV.

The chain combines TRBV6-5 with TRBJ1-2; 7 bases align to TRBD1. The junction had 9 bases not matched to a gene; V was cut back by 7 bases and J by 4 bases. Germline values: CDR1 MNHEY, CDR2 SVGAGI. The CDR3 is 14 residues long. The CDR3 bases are TGTGCCAGCACCAACGGGGGACAGATCTATGGCTACACCTTC. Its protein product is CASTNGGQIYGYTF.

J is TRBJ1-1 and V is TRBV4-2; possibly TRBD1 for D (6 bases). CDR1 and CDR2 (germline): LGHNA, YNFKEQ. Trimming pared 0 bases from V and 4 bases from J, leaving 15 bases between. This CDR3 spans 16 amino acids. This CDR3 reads CASSQDRGAPGTEAFF. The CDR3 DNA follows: TGTGCCAGCAGCCAAGACAGGGGAGCCCCGGGCACTGAAGCTTTCTTT.

CDR3 protein: CASSPSGGHPTDTQYF. CDR3 DNA sequence: TGTGCCAGCAGCCCCAGCGGGGGACATCCCACAGATACGCAGTATTTT. This rearrangement joins TRBV9 to TRBJ2-3; 8 positions match TRBD2. The CDR3 is 16 amino acids. Germline V CDR1 and CDR2: SGDLS, YYNGEE. Trimming took 4 bases from V and 2 from J; bases not matched to a gene: 9. Combining the CDR3 with reference TRBV9 and TRBJ2-3 gives the whole variable domain DSGVTQTPKHLITATGQRVTLRCSPRSGDLSVYWYQQSLDQGLQFLIQYYNGEERAKGNILERFSAQQFPDLHSELNLSSLELGDSALYFCASSPSGGHPTDTQYFGPGTRLTVL.

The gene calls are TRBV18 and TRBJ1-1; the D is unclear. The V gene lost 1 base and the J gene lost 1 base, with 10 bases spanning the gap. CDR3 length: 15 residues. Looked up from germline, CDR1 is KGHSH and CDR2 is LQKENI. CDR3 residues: CASSPQRAANTEAFF. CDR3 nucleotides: TGTGCCAGCTCACCACAGAGGGCAGCGAACACTGAAGCTTTCTTT.

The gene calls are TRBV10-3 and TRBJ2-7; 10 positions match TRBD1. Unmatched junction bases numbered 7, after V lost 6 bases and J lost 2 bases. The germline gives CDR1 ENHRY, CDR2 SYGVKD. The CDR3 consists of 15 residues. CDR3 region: CAISIGQGGTYEQYV. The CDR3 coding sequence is TGTGCCATCAGCATTGGACAGGGGGGAACCTACGAGCAGTACGTC.

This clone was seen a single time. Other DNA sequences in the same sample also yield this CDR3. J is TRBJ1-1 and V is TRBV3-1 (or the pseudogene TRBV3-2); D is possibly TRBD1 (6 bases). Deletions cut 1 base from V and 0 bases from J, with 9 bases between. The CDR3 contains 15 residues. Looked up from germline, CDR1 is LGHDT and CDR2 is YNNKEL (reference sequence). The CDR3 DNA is TGTGCCAGCAGCCAAGTGGGGGGGCTGAACACTGAAGCTTTCTTT. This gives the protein CASSQVGGLNTEAFF.

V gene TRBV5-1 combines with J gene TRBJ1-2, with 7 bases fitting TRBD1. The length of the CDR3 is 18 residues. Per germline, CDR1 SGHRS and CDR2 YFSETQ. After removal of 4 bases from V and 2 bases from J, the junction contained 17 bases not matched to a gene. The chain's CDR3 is CASSAAIGQTGSNYGYTF. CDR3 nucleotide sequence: TGCGCCAGCAGCGCGGCGATTGGCCAGACAGGGTCGAACTATGGCTACACCTTC.

The CDR3 loop reads CATSDLRLGGGGDYNEQFF. The CDR3 coding sequence is TGTGCCACCAGTGATTTGCGGCTGGGTGGCGGGGGGGACTACAATGAGCAGTTCTTC. J is TRBJ2-1 and V is TRBV24-1; 9 positions match TRBD2. The germline V gene encodes CDR1 KGHDR and CDR2 SFDVKD. The CDR3 contains 19 residues. The trim removed 0 bases at V and 3 bases at J, leaving 11 bases unmatched.

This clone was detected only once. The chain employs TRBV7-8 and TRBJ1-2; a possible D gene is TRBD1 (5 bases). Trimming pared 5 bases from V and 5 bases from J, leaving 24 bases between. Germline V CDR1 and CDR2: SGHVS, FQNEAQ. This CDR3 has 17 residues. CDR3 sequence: CASSLSDSGPGIYGYTF. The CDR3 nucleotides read TGTGCCAGCAGCCTATCTGACAGCGGGCCAGGGATTTATGGCTACACCTTC.

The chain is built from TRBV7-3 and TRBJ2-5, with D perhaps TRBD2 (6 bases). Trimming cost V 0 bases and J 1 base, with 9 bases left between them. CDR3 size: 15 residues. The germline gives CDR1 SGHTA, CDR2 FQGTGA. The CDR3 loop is CASSLTGGAQETQYF. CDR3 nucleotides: TGTGCCAGCAGCTTAACTGGAGGGGCCCAAGAGACCCAGTACTTC.

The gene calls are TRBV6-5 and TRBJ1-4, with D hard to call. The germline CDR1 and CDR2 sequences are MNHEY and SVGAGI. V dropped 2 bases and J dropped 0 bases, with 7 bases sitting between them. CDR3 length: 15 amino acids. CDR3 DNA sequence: TGTGCCAGCAGTTACCGGGAAACAACTAATGAAAAACTGTTTTTT. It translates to CASSYRETTNEKLFF.

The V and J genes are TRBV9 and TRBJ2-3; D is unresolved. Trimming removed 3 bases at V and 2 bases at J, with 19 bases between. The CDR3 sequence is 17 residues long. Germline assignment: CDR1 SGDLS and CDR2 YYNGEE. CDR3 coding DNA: TGTGCCAGCAGCGCCAATCAACTACTTATTAACACAGATACGCAGTATTTT. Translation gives CASSANQLLINTDTQYF. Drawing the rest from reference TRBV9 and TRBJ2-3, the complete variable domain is DSGVTQTPKHLITATGQRVTLRCSPRSGDLSVYWYQQSLDQGLQFLIQYYNGEERAKGNILERFSAQQFPDLHSELNLSSLELGDSALYFCASSANQLLINTDTQYFGPGTRLTVL.